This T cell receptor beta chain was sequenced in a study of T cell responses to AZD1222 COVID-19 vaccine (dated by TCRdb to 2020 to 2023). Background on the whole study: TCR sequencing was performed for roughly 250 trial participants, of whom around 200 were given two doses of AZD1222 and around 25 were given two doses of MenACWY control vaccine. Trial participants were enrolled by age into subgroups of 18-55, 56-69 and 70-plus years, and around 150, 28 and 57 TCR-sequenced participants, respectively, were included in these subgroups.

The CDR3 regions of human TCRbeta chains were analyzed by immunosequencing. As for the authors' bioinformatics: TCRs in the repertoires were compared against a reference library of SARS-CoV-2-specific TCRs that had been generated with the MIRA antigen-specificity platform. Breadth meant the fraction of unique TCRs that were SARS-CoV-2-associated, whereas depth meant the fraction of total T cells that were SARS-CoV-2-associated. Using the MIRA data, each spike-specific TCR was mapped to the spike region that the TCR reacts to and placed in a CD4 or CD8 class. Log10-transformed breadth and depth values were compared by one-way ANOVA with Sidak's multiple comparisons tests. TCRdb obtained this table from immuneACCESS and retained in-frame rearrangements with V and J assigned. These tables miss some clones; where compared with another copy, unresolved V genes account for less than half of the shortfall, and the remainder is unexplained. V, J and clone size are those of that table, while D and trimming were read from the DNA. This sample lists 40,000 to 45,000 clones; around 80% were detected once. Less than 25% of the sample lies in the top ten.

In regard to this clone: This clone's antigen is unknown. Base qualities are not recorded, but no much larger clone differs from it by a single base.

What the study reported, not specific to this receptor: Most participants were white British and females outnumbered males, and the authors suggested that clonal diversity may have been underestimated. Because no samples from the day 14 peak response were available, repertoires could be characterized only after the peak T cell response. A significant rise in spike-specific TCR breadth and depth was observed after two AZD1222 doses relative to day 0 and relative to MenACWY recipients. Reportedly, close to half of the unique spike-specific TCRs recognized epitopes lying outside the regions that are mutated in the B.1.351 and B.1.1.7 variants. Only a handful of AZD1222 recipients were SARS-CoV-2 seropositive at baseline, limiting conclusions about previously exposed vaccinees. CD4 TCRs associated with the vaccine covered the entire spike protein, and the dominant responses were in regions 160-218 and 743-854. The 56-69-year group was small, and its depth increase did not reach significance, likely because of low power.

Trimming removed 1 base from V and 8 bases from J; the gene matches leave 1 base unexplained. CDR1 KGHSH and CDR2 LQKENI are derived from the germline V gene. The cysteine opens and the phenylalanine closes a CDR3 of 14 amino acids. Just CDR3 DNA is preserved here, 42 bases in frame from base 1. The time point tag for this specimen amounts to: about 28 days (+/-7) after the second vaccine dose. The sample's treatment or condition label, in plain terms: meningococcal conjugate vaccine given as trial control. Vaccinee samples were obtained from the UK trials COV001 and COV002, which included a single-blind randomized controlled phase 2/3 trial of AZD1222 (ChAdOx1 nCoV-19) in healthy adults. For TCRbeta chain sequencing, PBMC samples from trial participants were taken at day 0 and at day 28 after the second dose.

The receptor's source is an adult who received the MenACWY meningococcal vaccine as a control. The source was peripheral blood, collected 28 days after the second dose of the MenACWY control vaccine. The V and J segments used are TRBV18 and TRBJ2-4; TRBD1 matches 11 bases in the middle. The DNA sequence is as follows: TGTGCCAGCTCACCACTGGGACAGGGGGACATTCAGTACTTC. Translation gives CASSPLGQGDIQYF.